The present T cell receptor beta chain was sequenced within a study of T cell repertoires in cytomegalovirus infection. As for the study in general: Matching HLA type, along with CMV infection, was indicated by public TCR beta signatures.

One entry per CDR3 protein, called by TCRdb with MiXCR from the reads. The data show about 130,000 distinct CDR3 sequences, roughly 9% seen once. The CDR3 totals 14 residues. V shed 4 bases and J 7 bases; nucleotides not matched to a gene: 5. Germline V gives CDR1 SEHNR, CDR2 FQNEAQ (reference sequence). The table lists this clonotype with many counts. Sequenced sample: PBMCs. The sequence was collected from a human donor in good health (CMV status not recorded). Some clones in this sample may be carry-over from other donors' samples. V usage is TRBV7-9 and J usage is TRBJ2-1; TRBD1 matches at 9 bases. Written as DNA, the CDR3 is TGTGCCAGCAGCTCAGGACAGGGGTTAAATGAGCAGTTCTTC. As protein: CASSSGQGLNEQFF.